This T cell receptor beta chain appears in the sequencing data of a study of T cells in localized non-small cell lung cancer. General study results and limits: Sequencing was restricted to one tumor region; therefore, heterogeneity remains possible.

In regard to this clone: Its antigen is not identified.

Profiling relied on immunoSEQ multiplex PCR, and the TCRdb table lists in-frame clones only, not all of them. The sample yields fewer than 90,000 clones, roughly four fifths seen once. From germline, CDR1 is LNHDA and CDR2 SQIVND (reference sequence). Trimming took off 3 bases at V and 1 base at J, with 9 bases between the two ends. The CDR3 length is 14 residues. The J gene is TRBJ1-1, the V gene TRBV19; D uncertain. The material sequenced was peripheral blood, taken before any cancer treatment. The TCR comes from a man aged 35-69 years with stage I lung adenocarcinoma. The CDR3 nucleotides are TGTGCCAGTAGTATTACCCGGGGGAACACTGAAGCTTTCTTT. Translation: CASSITRGNTEAFF. The full variable domain, rest sourced from reference TRBV19 and TRBJ1-1, is DGGITQSPKYLFRKEGQNVTLSCEQNLNHDAMYWYRQDPGQGLRLIYYSQIVNDFQKGDIAEGYSVSREKKESFPLTVTSAQKNPTAFYLCASSITRGNTEAFFGQGTRLTVV.